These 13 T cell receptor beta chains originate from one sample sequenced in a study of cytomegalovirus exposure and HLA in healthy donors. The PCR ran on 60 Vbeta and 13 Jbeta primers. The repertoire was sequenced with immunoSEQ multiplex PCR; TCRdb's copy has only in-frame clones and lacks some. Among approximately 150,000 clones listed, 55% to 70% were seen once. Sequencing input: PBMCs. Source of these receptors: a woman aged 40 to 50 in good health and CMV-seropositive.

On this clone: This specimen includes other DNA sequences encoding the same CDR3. The CDR3 nucleotides are TGTGCCAGCAGTGAGCAGGGTACTGAAGCTTTCTTT. Its protein product is CASSEQGTEAFF. The genes are TRBV2 and TRBJ1-1; D possibly corresponds to TRBD1 (5 bases). There are 12 residues in the CDR3. V was clipped by 3 bases and J by 5 bases, with 7 bases between them. The germline V gene has CDR1 SNHLY and CDR2 FYNNEI.

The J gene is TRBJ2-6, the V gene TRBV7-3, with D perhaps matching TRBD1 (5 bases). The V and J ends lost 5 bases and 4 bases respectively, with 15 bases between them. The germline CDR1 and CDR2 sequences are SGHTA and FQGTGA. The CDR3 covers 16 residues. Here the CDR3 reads CASSRYGGAGANVLTF. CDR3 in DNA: TGTGCCAGCAGCAGATATGGTGGGGCCGGGGCCAACGTCCTGACTTTC.

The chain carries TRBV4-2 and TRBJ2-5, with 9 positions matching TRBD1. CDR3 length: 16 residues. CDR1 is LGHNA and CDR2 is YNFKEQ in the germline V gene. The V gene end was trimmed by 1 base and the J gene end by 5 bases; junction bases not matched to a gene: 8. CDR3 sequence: CASSQARTGVMETQYF. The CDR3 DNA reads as TGTGCCAGCAGCCAAGCAAGGACAGGGGTGATGGAGACCCAGTACTTC.

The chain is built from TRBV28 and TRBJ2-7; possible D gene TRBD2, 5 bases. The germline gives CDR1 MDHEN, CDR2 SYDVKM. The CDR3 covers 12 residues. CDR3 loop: CGCGKEAYEQYF. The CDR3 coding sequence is TGTGGGTGCGGCAAGGAGGCATACGAGCAGTACTTC.

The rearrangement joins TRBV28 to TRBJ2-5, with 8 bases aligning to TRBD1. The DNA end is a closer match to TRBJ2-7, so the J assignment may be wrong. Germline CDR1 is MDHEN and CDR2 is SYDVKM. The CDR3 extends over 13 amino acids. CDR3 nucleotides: TGTGCCAGCTGGGTCCAGGGGGCCGACGAGCAGTACTTC. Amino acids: CASWVQGADEQYF.

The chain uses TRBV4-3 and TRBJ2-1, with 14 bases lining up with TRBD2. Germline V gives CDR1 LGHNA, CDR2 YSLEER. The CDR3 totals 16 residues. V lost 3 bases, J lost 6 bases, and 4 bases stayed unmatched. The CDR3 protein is CASSHTGLAGVNEQFF. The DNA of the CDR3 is TGCGCCAGCAGCCATACGGGACTAGCGGGAGTCAATGAGCAGTTCTTC.

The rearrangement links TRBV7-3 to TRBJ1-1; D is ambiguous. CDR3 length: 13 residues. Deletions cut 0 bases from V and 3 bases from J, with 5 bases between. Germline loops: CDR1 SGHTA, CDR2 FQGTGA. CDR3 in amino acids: CASSLTTHTEAFF. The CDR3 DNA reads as TGTGCCAGCAGCTTAACCACACACACTGAAGCTTTCTTT.

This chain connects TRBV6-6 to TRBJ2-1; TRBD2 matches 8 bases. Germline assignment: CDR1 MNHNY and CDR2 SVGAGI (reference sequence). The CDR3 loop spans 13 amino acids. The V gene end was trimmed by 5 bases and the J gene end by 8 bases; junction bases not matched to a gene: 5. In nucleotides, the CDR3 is TGTGCCAGCAGTCCCGGGGGGGGTTATGAGCAGTTCTTC. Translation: CASSPGGGYEQFF.

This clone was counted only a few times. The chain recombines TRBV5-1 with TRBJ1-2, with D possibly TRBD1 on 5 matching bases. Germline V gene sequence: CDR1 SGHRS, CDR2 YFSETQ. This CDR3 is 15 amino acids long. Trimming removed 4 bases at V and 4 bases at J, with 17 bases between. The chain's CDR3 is CASSLGATGGYGYTF. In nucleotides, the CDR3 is TGCGCCAGCAGCCTAGGGGCTACCGGCGGCTATGGCTACACCTTC.

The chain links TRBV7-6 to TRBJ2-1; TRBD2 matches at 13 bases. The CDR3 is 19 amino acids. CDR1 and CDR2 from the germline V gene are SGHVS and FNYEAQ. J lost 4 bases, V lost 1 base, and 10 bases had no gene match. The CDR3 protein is CASSLVRLAGGSVYNEQFF. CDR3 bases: TGTGCCAGCAGCTTAGTCAGACTAGCGGGAGGATCGGTTTACAATGAGCAGTTCTTC.

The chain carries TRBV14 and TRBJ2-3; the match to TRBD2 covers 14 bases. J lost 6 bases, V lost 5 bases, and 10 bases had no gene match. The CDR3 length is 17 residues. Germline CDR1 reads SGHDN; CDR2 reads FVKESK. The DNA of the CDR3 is TGTGCCAGCAGCTACAATGGGACTAGCGGGAGTGGGGATACGCAGTATTTT. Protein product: CASSYNGTSGSGDTQYF.

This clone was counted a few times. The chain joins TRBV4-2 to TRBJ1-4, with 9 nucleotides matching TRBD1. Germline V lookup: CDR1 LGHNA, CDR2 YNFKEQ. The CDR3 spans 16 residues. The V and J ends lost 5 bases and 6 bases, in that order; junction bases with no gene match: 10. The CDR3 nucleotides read TGTGCCAGCAGCTCCAAGATGGGACAGGGAGATGAAAAACTGTTTTTT. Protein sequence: CASSSKMGQGDEKLFF.

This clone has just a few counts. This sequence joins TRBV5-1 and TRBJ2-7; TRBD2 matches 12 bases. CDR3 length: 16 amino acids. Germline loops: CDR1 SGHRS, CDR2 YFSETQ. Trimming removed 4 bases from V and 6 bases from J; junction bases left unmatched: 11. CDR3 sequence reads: CASSPPGLAGLGEQYF. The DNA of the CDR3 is TGCGCCAGCAGCCCCCCGGGACTAGCGGGTCTGGGCGAGCAGTACTTC.